The 22 T cell receptor beta chains listed next were all sequenced from one sample in a study of blood T cell repertoires in COVID-19. Some clones are missing from TCRdb's copy, which holds only in-frame ones; the method was immunoSEQ multiplex PCR. The top ten clones hold 8% to 13% of a sample with approximately 100,000 clones, almost 85% of them seen once. The sample comprised peripheral blood. The receptor source for this set is a man aged 65-85 years with acute or convalescent COVID-19.

The rearrangement joins TRBV27 to TRBJ1-2; D possibly corresponds to TRBD1 (5 bases). The CDR3 is 15 residues long. Trimming shortened V by 2 bases and J by 6 bases, and 16 bases separated the two germline ends. Germline-derived CDR1 and CDR2 are MNHEY and SMNVEV (reference sequence). CDR3 region: CASSLDAFAGNGYTF. Written as DNA, the CDR3 is TGTGCCAGCAGTTTAGACGCCTTTGCAGGGAATGGCTACACCTTC.

This clone was detected a few times. The rearrangement joins TRBV30 to TRBJ1-2; D uncertain. V lost 1 base to trimming and J lost 4 bases, with 10 bases between them. The germline CDR1 and CDR2 sequences are GTSNPN and SVGIG (reference sequence). This CDR3 is 13 amino acids long. Here the CDR3 reads CAWSGAGIYGYTF. The DNA of the CDR3 is TGTGCCTGGAGTGGGGCCGGCATCTATGGCTACACCTTC.

The chain recombines TRBV6-5 with TRBJ2-2, with 8 bases matching TRBD1. The CDR3 has 15 residues. The ends lost 4 bases at V and 5 bases at J; junction bases unmatched: 6. Germline lookup yields CDR1 MNHEY and CDR2 SVGAGI. CDR3 sequence reads: CASSSWTGRTGELFF. The CDR3 nucleotides are TGTGCCAGCAGTTCGTGGACAGGGAGAACCGGGGAGCTGTTTTTT.

The J gene is TRBJ2-5, the V gene TRBV15, with TRBD2 as a possible D gene (6 bases). Trimming pared 3 bases from V and 4 bases from J, leaving 9 bases between. The CDR3 consists of 13 residues. CDR1 and CDR2 from the germline V gene are LNHNV and YYDKDF (reference sequence). Here the CDR3 DNA reads TGTGCCACCAGCAGGCGGGATGTAGAGACCCAGTACTTC. It specifies CATSRRDVETQYF.

In DNA form, the CDR3 reads TGTGCCAGCAGTTACTCCCGGGGGGCCACAGATACGCAGTATTTT. This sequence encodes CASSYSRGATDTQYF. This chain links TRBV6-5 with TRBJ2-3; a weak D match, TRBD2 (7 bases). CDR1 MNHEY and CDR2 SVGAGI come from the germline V gene. CDR3 length equals 15 residues. The V gene lost 0 bases and the J gene lost 2 bases, with 9 bases spanning the gap.

This chain links TRBV6-5 with TRBJ2-7; TRBD1 agrees at 8 bases. The CDR3 runs 13 residues. CDR1 and CDR2 from the germline V gene are MNHEY and SVGAGI. Trimming removed 6 bases from V and 6 bases from J; junction bases left unmatched: 7. The CDR3 loop is CASRPDRGGEQYF. In nucleotides, the CDR3 is TGTGCCAGCAGGCCCGACAGGGGTGGCGAGCAGTACTTC.

The gene calls are TRBV5-4 and TRBJ1-2, with 8 bases that match TRBD1. Per germline, CDR1 SGHNT and CDR2 YYREEE (reference sequence). The ends lost 4 bases at V and 0 bases at J; junction bases unmatched: 2. The CDR3 spans 14 residues. The CDR3: CASSRQGTNYGYTF. The CDR3 DNA is TGTGCCAGCAGCCGACAGGGGACTAACTATGGCTACACCTTC.

The genes are TRBV6-5 and TRBJ1-2, with D perhaps TRBD1 (6 bases). The CDR3 has 14 residues. V lost 6 bases to trimming and J lost 3 bases, with 14 bases between them. The germline CDR1 and CDR2 sequences are MNHEY and SVGAGI. The CDR3 DNA reads TGTGCCAGCAGGACCCGGGGGGCAGACTATGGCTACACCTTC. Translation gives CASRTRGADYGYTF.

V is TRBV18 and J is TRBJ2-7; D is ambiguous. The CDR3 extends over 13 amino acids. V was trimmed by 1 base and J by 5 bases, leaving 9 bases between them. Germline lookup yields CDR1 KGHSH and CDR2 LQKENI. CDR3 protein: CASSPLVEDEQYF. In DNA, the CDR3 is TGTGCCAGCTCACCACTAGTAGAGGACGAGCAGTACTTC. The full variable domain, with the rest looked up from reference TRBV18 and TRBJ2-7, is NAGVMQNPRHLVRRRGQEARLRCSPMKGHSHVYWYRQLPEEGLKFMVYLQKENIIDESGMPKERFSAEFPKEGPSILRIQQVVRGDSAAYFCASSPLVEDEQYFGPGTRLTVT.

This clone was observed once. The chain employs TRBV7-2 and TRBJ1-5, with D uncertain. V was pared by 5 bases and J by 7 bases, with 12 bases between. The CDR3 is made up of 13 amino acids. Germline values: CDR1 SGHTA, CDR2 FQGNSA. As DNA, the CDR3 is TGTGCCAGCAGCACCCACGGGTCACAGCCCCAGCATTTT. Amino acid sequence: CASSTHGSQPQHF. Using reference TRBV7-2 and TRBJ1-5 for the parts outside the CDR3, the full variable domain is GAGVSQSPSNKVTEKGKDVELRCDPISGHTALYWYRQSLGQGLEFLIYFQGNSAPDKSGLPSDRFSAERTGGSVSTLTIQRTQQEDSAVYLCASSTHGSQPQHFGDGTRLSIL.

This clone was seen just once. The chain uses TRBV7-2 and TRBJ2-2; the match to TRBD2 covers 7 bases. The CDR3 sequence is 15 residues long. J lost 6 bases, V lost 1 base, and 5 bases had no gene match. The V gene's germline CDR1 is SGHTA and CDR2 FQGNSA. The CDR3 DNA reads as TGTGCCAGCAGCTTAGTTGCGGGGGACGCCGGGGAGCTGTTTTTT. Translating gives CASSLVAGDAGELFF.

V gene TRBV6-5 combines with J gene TRBJ2-3, with D perhaps matching TRBD2 (5 bases). Germline-derived CDR1 and CDR2 are MNHEY and SVGAGI. The CDR3 has 13 residues. V dropped 6 bases and J dropped 4 bases, with 11 bases sitting between them. The chain's CDR3 is CASSTVRADTQYF. The CDR3 DNA reads as TGTGCCAGCAGCACGGTGAGGGCAGATACGCAGTATTTT.

The chain couples TRBV29-1 to TRBJ2-1; tentatively, D is TRBD2 (7 bases). The CDR3 has 15 residues. V lost 1 base to trimming and J lost 9 bases, with 19 bases between them. Looked up from germline, CDR1 is SQVTM and CDR2 is ANQGSEA. The DNA for the CDR3 is TGCAGCGTTGAAGCTAGGGGGGGAGAGGGTGGTGAGCAGTTCTTC. Translating gives CSVEARGGEGGEQFF.

CDR3 loop: CASSPGRDILGGDEQYF. The CDR3 DNA is TGCGCCAGCAGCCCTGGAAGGGACATACTCGGGGGGGACGAGCAGTACTTC. This chain uses TRBV5-1 with TRBJ2-7, with 8 bases that match TRBD2. CDR1 is SGHRS and CDR2 is YFSETQ in the germline V gene. The V and J ends lost 4 bases and 5 bases, in that order; junction bases with no gene match: 17. The CDR3 is made up of 17 amino acids. The variable domain in full, completed from reference TRBV5-1 and TRBJ2-7, reads KAGVTQTPRYLIKTRGQQVTLSCSPISGHRSVSWYQQTPGQGLQFLFEYFSETQRNKGNFPGRFSGRQFSNSRSEMNVSTLELGDSALYLCASSPGRDILGGDEQYFGPGTRLTVT.

The chain is built from TRBV18 and TRBJ1-5, with unresolved D. V lost 5 bases, J lost 2 bases, and 10 bases lay in between. The germline V gene encodes CDR1 KGHSH and CDR2 LQKENI. This CDR3 region has 14 residues. The CDR3 protein is CASSTTERNQPQHF. The CDR3 nucleotides read TGTGCCAGCTCAACTACTGAGCGCAATCAGCCCCAGCATTTT. Full variable domain (missing parts from reference TRBV18 and TRBJ1-5): NAGVMQNPRHLVRRRGQEARLRCSPMKGHSHVYWYRQLPEEGLKFMVYLQKENIIDESGMPKERFSAEFPKEGPSILRIQQVVRGDSAAYFCASSTTERNQPQHFGDGTRLSIL.

The chain uses TRBV6-1 and TRBJ1-1; no firm D call. Trimming stripped 3 bases from V and 1 base from J, with 9 bases between. Germline V lookup: CDR1 MNHNS, CDR2 SASEGT. The CDR3 is 14 amino acids. CDR3 sequence (DNA): TGTGCCAGCAGTGAGCTCTACGGGAACACTGAAGCTTTCTTT. It yields the protein CASSELYGNTEAFF.

The rearrangement links TRBV7-9 to TRBJ1-1; 10 bases fit TRBD1. This CDR3 contains 15 residues. Germline V gives CDR1 SEHNR, CDR2 FQNEAQ (reference sequence). The ends lost 6 bases at V and 5 bases at J; junction bases unmatched: 9. The CDR3 spells CASSATGTGVTEAFF. In DNA, the CDR3 is TGTGCCAGCAGTGCCACCGGGACAGGGGTTACTGAAGCTTTCTTT.

The chain combines TRBV2 with TRBJ1-1, with D maybe TRBD1 (6 bases). V was shortened by 6 bases and J by 6 bases, with 14 bases between the two germline ends. The CDR3 extends over 13 amino acids. Germline CDR1 reads SNHLY; CDR2 reads FYNNEI. The CDR3 protein is CASSGNGTPEAFF. The DNA of the CDR3 is TGTGCCAGCAGCGGAAATGGGACACCTGAAGCTTTCTTT.

This clone was observed once. V and J are TRBV29-1 and TRBJ1-1; maybe TRBD1 (5 bases). V lost 6 bases and J lost 0, with 11 bases in between. Germline V CDR1 and CDR2: SQVTM, ANQGSEA. The CDR3 is made up of 13 amino acids. The CDR3 nucleotides read TGCAGCGTCCGGAGGGGATTGAACACTGAAGCTTTCTTT. Translating gives CSVRRGLNTEAFF.

The chain couples TRBV7-9 to TRBJ2-1; D might be TRBD2 (6 bases). This CDR3 is built from 12 residues. Trimming took off 1 base at V and 11 bases at J, with 9 bases between the two ends. Germline values: CDR1 SEHNR, CDR2 FQNEAQ (reference sequence). The CDR3 here is CASSLELAKQFF. CDR3 nucleotides: TGTGCCAGCAGCTTAGAACTAGCCAAGCAGTTCTTC.

The chain has TRBV11-2 and TRBJ2-1, with 7 bases lining up with TRBD2. The germline V gene encodes CDR1 SGHAT and CDR2 FQNNGV. V lost 4 bases to trimming and J lost 4 bases; unmatched junction nucleotides: 7. CDR3 length: 15 amino acids. CDR3 nucleotide sequence: TGTGCCAGCAGCTATACTAGCGACTTATACAATGAGCAGTTCTTC. Translated: CASSYTSDLYNEQFF.

The chain employs TRBV19 and TRBJ2-3; D possibly corresponds to TRBD1 (7 bases). This CDR3 has 15 amino acids. Germline V gene sequence: CDR1 LNHDA, CDR2 SQIVND (reference sequence). V was shortened by 6 bases and J by 2 bases, with 15 bases between the two germline ends. CDR3 sequence reads: CASRGGGNITDTQYF. In DNA form, the CDR3 reads TGTGCCAGTAGAGGGGGCGGGAACATCACAGATACGCAGTATTTT.